The present T cell receptor (beta chain) was sequenced within a study of OX40 agonist ivuxolimab in advanced cancers. For the study at large: Given to patients was ivuxolimab, an agonistic anti-OX40 (CD134) antibody. A mean age of around 63 years, range roughly 23 to 85, was recorded, and over 65% were male. Three individuals attained partial responses, comprising one hepatocellular carcinoma case and two cutaneous melanoma cases.

Using immunoSEQ multiplex PCR, the repertoire was profiled, and TCRdb retains in-frame clones only, with some absent. This table has about 94,000 clones, 80% to 90% appearing once. Findings and caveats of the study: At 0.1-3.0 mg/kg, partial responders had clonal expansion among the lowest observed.

As to this clone: What it binds is unknown.

Sequenced here: CD4+ or CD8+ T cells sorted from blood, sampled in a trial of the OX40 agonist ivuxolimab. This receptor was taken from an adult with an advanced solid tumor such as melanoma, head and neck, liver or kidney cancer.

In nucleotides, the CDR3 is TGTGCCAGCAGTGAGGGGCAGATCTCTGGAAACACCATATATTTT. This encodes CASSEGQISGNTIYF. V gene TRBV25-1 combines with J gene TRBJ1-3; possibly TRBD1 for D (5 bases). CDR1 is MGHDK and CDR2 is SYGVNS in the germline V gene. CDR3 length equals 15 residues. The V and J ends lost 3 bases and 0 bases respectively, with 9 bases between them.